This T cell receptor beta chain was recorded in a study of T cell responses to AZD1222 COVID-19 vaccine. Turning to the study itself: Recipients boosted at about 4 weeks or about 12 weeks are pooled.

Trimming removed 5 bases from V and 3 bases from J; junction bases left unmatched: 12. Germline CDR1 is PRHDT and CDR2 is FYEKMQ (reference sequence). This CDR3 has 17 amino acids. Clones were sequenced by immunoSEQ multiplex PCR, and TCRdb holds only the in-frame ones, with some missing. The data contain 95,000 to 150,000 clones, roughly nine tenths of them singletons. This receptor was taken from an adult in good health. J is TRBJ1-2 and V is TRBV13; 10 nucleotides line up with TRBD1. This specimen was peripheral blood, taken on day 0 of AZD1222 vaccination. The CDR3 nucleotides are TGTGCCAGCAGCAATAGACAGGGGGCTACTCGAGACTATGGCTACACCTTC. Translation gives CASSNRQGATRDYGYTF.